One sample yielded the 8 T cell receptor beta chains listed below, sequenced in a study of cytomegalovirus exposure and HLA in healthy donors. 60 Vbeta and 13 Jbeta primers were used in PCR. Method: immunoSEQ multiplex PCR; TCRdb's copy keeps in-frame clones and lacks some. The sample has 150,000 or so clones, less than 85% seen once; the top ten hold around 4.7%. The sequenced material came from PBMCs. The receptors stem from a man aged 18-30 years in good health and CMV-seropositive.

The chain joins TRBV19 to TRBJ1-1, with D unresolved. The V gene's germline CDR1 is LNHDA and CDR2 SQIVND (reference sequence). V was shortened by 8 bases and J by 12 bases, with 16 bases between the two germline ends. The CDR3 spans 11 residues. The CDR3 is CASPPAQSTFF. CDR3 coding DNA: TGTGCCAGTCCCCCGGCACAGTCGACTTTCTTT.

This rearrangement joins TRBV29-1 to TRBJ2-5; tentatively, D is TRBD1 (6 bases). Between the trimmed V and J ends, which lost 7 bases and 2 bases, there was a span of 17 bases. Germline V gene lookup returns CDR1 SQVTM and CDR2 ANQGSEA. The length of the CDR3 is 14 residues. The CDR3 loop is CSAQTGLGQETQYF. For the CDR3, the DNA is TGCAGCGCCCAAACAGGGTTAGGACAAGAGACCCAGTACTTC.

The rearrangement uses TRBV28 and TRBJ1-5; TRBD1 matches 7 bases. The junction had 3 bases not matched to a gene; V was cut back by 5 bases and J by 2 bases. From germline, CDR1 is MDHEN and CDR2 SYDVKM. This CDR3 comprises 14 residues. The CDR3 DNA reads TGTGCCAGCAGTCTTAGGGGGCGCAATCAGCCCCAGCATTTT. Translating it yields CASSLRGRNQPQHF. Full variable domain (outside the CDR3, taken from reference TRBV28 and TRBJ1-5): DVKVTQSSRYLVKRTGEKVFLECVQDMDHENMFWYRQDPGLGLRLIYFSYDVKMKEKGDIPEGYSVSREKKERFSLILESASTNQTSMYLCASSLRGRNQPQHFGDGTRLSIL.

Note on this clone: The germline gene is not matched at one end of the junction; a read error may be the cause. The chain couples TRBV7-9 to TRBJ1-1, with D unclear. The CDR3 is 11 amino acids. Germline CDR1 reads SEHNR; CDR2 reads FQNEAQ (reference sequence). CDR3 sequence: CASSLSSIAIF. The CDR3 DNA reads TGTGCCAGCAGCTTAAGCTCGATTGCTATCTTT.

This chain uses TRBV10-2 with TRBJ2-7; 7 bases line up with TRBD1. The germline CDR1 and CDR2 sequences are WSHSY and SAAADI. This CDR3 contains 14 residues. J lost 3 bases, V lost 10 bases, and 12 bases had no gene match. This CDR3 reads CATESRDSFYEQYF. The DNA for the CDR3 is TGCGCCACCGAATCTCGGGACAGCTTCTACGAGCAGTACTTC.

This clone was observed a single time. This chain connects TRBV19 to TRBJ1-5, with unresolved D. The germline gives CDR1 LNHDA, CDR2 SQIVND (reference sequence). The CDR3 totals 12 residues. Trimming left V 3 bases short and J 4 bases short, with 4 bases between. This chain's CDR3 is CASSIPNQPQHF. CDR3 in DNA: TGTGCCAGTAGTATTCCAAATCAGCCCCAGCATTTT.

V is TRBV10-3 and J is TRBJ1-2; 11 positions match TRBD1. The CDR3 extends over 13 amino acids. V lost 5 bases and J lost 14; bases outside the gene matches: 10. The germline CDR1 and CDR2 sequences are ENHRY and SYGVKD. CDR3 bases: TGTGCCATCAGTACGGGACAGGGGGATTCGCGGACCTTC. This codes for CAISTGQGDSRTF.

V is TRBV2 and J is TRBJ2-5; D is unresolved. V lost 8 bases to trimming and J lost 2 bases, with 3 bases between them. This CDR3 contains 10 residues. Germline V gene data show CDR1 as SNHLY and CDR2 as FYNNEI. The CDR3 coding sequence is TGTGCCAGCTCGCAAGAGACCCAGTACTTC. It translates to CASSQETQYF.